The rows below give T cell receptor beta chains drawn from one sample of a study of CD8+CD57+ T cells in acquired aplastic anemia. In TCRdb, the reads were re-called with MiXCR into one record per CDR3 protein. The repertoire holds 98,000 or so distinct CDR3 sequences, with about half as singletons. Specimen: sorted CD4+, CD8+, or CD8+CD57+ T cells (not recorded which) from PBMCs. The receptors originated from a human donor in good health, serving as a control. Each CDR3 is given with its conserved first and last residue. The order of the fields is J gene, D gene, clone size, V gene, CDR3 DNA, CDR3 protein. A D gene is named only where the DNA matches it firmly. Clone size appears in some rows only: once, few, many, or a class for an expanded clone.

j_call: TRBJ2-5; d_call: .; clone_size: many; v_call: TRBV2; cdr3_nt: TGTGCCAGCAGTGAATTTAGGACAGAAGAGACCCAGTACTTC; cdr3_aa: CASSEFRTEETQYF
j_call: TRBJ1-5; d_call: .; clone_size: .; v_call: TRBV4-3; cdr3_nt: TGCGCCAGCAGTGAAAAGTTCAATCAGCCCCAGCATTTT; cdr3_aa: CASSEKFNQPQHF
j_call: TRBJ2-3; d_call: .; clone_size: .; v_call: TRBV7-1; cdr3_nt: TGTGCCACCAGCTCACCATTCCCGGGGATTAGCACAGATACGCAGTATTTT; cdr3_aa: CATSSPFPGISTDTQYF
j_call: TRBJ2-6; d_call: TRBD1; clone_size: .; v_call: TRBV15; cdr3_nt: TGTGCCACCAGCAGATCCCATACTGACAGGGGGCCGGCCAACGTCCTGACTTTC; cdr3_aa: CATSRSHTDRGPANVLTF
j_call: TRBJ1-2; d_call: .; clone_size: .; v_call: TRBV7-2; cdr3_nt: TGTGCCAGCAGCTTAATAGGGCCCGGCTACACCTTC; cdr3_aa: CASSLIGPGYTF
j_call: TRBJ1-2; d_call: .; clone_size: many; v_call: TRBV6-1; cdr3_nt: TGTGCCAGCAGTGAACTTGGGGACTATGGCTACACCTTC; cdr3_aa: CASSELGDYGYTF
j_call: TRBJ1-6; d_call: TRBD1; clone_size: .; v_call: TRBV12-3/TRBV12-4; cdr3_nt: TGTGCCAGCAGGTGGACAGGTGATTCACCCCTCCACTTT; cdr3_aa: CASRWTGDSPLHF
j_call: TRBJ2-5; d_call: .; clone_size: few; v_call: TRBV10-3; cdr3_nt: TGTGCCATCAGTGAGCAAGAGACCCAGTACTTC; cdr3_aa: CAISEQETQYF
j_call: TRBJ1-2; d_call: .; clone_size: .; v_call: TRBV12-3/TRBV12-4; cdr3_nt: .; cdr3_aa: CASSFGAGGGYTF
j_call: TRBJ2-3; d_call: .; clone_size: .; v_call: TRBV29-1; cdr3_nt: TGCAGCGTTGACGTGGCAGTTAGCACAGATACGCAGTATTTT; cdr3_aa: CSVDVAVSTDTQYF
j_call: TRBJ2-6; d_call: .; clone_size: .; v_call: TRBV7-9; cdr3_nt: TGTGCCTCCCGATCTGGGGCCAACGTCCTGACTTTC; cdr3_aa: CASRSGANVLTF
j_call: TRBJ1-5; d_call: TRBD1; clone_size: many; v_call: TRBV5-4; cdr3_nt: TGTGCCAGCAGCTTTGCTTTTAGGACAGGCACCCTAGTCGATCAGCCCCAGCATTTT; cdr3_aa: CASSFAFRTGTLVDQPQHF
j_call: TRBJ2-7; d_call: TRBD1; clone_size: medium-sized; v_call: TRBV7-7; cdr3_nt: TGTGCTAGCAGCGTAGGACAGGGAACCTACGAGCAGTACTTC; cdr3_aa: CASSVGQGTYEQYF
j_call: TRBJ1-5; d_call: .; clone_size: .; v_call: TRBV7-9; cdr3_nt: TGTGCCAGCAGCTTAGAATTAGCAGGCCAGCCCCAGCATTTT; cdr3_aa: CASSLELAGQPQHF
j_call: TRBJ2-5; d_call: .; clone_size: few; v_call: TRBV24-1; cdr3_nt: TGTGCCACCATTGTGGGGGAGACCCAGTACTTC; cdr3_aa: CATIVGETQYF
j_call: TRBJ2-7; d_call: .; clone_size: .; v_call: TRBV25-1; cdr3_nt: TGCGCCAGCAGCCAAGGAGCTACTAGTGCGGGCGAGCAGTACTTC; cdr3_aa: CASSQGATSAGEQYF
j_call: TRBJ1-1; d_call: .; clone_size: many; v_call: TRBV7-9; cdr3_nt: TGTGCCAGCAGCTTAAATCAGAACACTGAAGCTTTCTTT; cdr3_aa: CASSLNQNTEAFF
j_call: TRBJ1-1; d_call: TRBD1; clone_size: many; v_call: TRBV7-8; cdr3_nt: TGTGCCAGCAGCTTAAGACAGGGTTCGATCACTGAAGCTTTCTTT; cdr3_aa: CASSLRQGSITEAFF
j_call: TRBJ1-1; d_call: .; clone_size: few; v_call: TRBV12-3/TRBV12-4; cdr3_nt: TGTGCCAGCAGTTCTGGACCGAACACTGAAGCTCTCTTT; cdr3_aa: CASSSGPNTEALF
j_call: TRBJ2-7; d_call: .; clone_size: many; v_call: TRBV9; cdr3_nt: TGTGCCAGCAGCGTAGGGCCCGGGAAGTACGAGCAGTACTTC; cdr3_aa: CASSVGPGKYEQYF
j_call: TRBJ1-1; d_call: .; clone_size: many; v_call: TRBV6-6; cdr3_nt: TGTGCCAGCAGTTACTCGCCGCCGAACACTGAAGCTTTCTTT; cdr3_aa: CASSYSPPNTEAFF
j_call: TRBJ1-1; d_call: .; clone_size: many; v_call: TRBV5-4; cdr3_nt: TGTGCCAGCAGCTTGATAACAGGTGAAGCTTTCTTT; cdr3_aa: CASSLITGEAFF
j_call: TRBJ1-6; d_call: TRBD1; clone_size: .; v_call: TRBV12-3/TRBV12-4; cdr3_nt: TGTGCCAGCAGTTCGCGAACAGGGGGGAATTCACCCCTCCACTTT; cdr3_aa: CASSSRTGGNSPLHF
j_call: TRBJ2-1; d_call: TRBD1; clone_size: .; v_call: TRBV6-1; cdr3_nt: TGTGCCAGCAGCTCCGGGACAGGGGGCTCTTACAATGAGCAGTTCTTC; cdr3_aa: CASSSGTGGSYNEQFF
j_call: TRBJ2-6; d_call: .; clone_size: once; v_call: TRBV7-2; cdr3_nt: TGTGCCAGCAGCTTAGTAGTTGGGGCCAACGTCCTGACTTTC; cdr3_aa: CASSLVVGANVLTF
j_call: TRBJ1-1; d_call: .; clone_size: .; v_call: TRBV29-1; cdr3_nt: TGCAGCGTGGCTCGGGACGGTGAAGCTTTCTTT; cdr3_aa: CSVARDGEAFF
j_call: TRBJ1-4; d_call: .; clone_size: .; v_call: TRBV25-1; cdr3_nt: TGTGCCAGCAGTGAATCTAAGGGGGGCTGGGCTGAAAAACTGTTTTTT; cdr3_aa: CASSESKGGWAEKLFF
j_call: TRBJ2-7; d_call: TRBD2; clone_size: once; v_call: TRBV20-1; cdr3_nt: TGCAGTGCTAGTTCCACATCTAGCGGGGGTACCAACGAGCAGTACTTC; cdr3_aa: CSASSTSSGGTNEQYF
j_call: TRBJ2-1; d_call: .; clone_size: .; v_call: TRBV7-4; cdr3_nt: TGTGCCAGCAGCTTAGCGGGGGGGCCCTATGAGCAGTTCTTC; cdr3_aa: CASSLAGGPYEQFF
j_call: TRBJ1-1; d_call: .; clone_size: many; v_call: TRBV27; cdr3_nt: TGTGCCAGCAGTTTAGGCGCAAGGAACACTGAAGCTTTCTTT; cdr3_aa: CASSLGARNTEAFF
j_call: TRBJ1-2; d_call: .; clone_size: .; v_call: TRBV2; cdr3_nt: TGTGCCAGCAGTCGGTCGGGGGGGTACTATGGCTACACCTTC; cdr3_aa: CASSRSGGYYGYTF
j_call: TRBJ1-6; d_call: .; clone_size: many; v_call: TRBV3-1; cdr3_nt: TGTGCCAGCAGCCAAGATTTATCAGACAAGAATTCACCCCTCCACTTT; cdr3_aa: CASSQDLSDKNSPLHF
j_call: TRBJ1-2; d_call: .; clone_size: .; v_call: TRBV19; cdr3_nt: TGTGCCAGTAGCCAGGAGTACTATGGCTACACCTTC; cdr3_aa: CASSQEYYGYTF
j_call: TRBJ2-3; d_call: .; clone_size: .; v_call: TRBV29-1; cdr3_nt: TGCAGCGCATGGACAGTGAGCACAGATACGCAGTATTTT; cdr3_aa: CSAWTVSTDTQYF
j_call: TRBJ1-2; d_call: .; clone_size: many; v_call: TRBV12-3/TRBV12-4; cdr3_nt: TGTGCCAGCAGTTTAACAGTACCTAACTATGGCTACACCTTC; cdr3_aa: CASSLTVPNYGYTF
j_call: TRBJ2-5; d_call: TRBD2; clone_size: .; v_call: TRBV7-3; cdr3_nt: TGTGCCAGCAGCCATAGGACTAGCGGGAGGCGGGAGACCCAGTACTTC; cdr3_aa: CASSHRTSGRRETQYF
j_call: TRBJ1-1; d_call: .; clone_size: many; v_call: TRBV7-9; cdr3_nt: TGTGCCAGCAGCCCAGGGACGGGGGGGAACACTGAAGCTTTCTTT; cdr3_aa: CASSPGTGGNTEAFF
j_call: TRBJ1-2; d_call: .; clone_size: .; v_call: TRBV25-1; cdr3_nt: TGTGCCAGCAGCGAGGGGGGTCAATATGGCTACACCTTC; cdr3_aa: CASSEGGQYGYTF
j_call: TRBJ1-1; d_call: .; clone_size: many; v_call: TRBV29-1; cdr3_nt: TGCAGCGTTGAAAACACGCAGAACACTGAAGCTTTCTTT; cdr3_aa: CSVENTQNTEAFF
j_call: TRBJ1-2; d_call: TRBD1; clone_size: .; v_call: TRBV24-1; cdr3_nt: TGTGCCAGCACCATGACAGGGGATTATGGCTACACCTTC; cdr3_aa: CASTMTGDYGYTF
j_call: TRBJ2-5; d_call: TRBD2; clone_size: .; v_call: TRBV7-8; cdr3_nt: TGTGCCAGCAGCTTAGAGTTAACTAGCGGAAAGACCCAGTACTTC; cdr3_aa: CASSLELTSGKTQYF
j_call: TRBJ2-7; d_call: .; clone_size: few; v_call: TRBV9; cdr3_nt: TGTGCCAGCAGCGTAGCCTCGAGCTCCTACGAGCAGTACTTC; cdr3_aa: CASSVASSSYEQYF
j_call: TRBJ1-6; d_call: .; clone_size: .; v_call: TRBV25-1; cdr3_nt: TGTGCCAGCAGTGATGTATTTAGGCGTTCACCCCTCCACTTT; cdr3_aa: CASSDVFRRSPLHF
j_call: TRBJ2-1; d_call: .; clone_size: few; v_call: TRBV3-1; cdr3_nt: TGTGCCAGCAGCCTCGGGTCCAGCGATGAGCAGTTCTTC; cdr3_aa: CASSLGSSDEQFF
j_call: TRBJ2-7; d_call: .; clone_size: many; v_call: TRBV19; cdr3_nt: TGTGCCAGTAGACCCGGACCGGGGGACGAGCAGTACTTC; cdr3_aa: CASRPGPGDEQYF
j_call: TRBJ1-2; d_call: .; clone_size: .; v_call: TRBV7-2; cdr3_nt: TGTGCCAGCAGCTTACAGTCGGACAGTCTCTCTGGCTACACCTTC; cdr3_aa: CASSLQSDSLSGYTF
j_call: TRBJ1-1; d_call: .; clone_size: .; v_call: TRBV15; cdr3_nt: TGTGCCACCAGCGGGCTAGACAGCATGAACACTGAAGCTTTCTTT; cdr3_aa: CATSGLDSMNTEAFF